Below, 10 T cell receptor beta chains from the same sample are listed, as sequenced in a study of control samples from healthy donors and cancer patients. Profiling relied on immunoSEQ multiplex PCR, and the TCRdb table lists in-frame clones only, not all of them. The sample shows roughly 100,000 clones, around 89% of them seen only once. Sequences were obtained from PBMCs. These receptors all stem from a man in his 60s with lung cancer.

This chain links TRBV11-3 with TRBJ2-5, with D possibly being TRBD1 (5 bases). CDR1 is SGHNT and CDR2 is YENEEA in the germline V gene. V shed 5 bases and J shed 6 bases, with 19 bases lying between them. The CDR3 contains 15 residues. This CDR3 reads CASSPPVGLIKTQYF. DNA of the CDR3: TGTGCCAGCAGCCCTCCGGTGGGGCTGATTAAGACCCAGTACTTC.

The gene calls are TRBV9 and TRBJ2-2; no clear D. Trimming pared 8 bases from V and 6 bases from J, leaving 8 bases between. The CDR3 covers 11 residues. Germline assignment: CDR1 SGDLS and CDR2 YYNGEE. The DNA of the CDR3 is TGTGCCAGAAAAAGTCCCGGGGAGCTGTTTTTT. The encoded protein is CARKSPGELFF.

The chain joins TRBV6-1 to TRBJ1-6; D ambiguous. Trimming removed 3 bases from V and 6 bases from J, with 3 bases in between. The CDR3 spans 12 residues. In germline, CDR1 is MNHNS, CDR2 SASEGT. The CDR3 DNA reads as TGTGCCAGCAGTGAGGTTAATTCACCCCTCCACTTT. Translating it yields CASSEVNSPLHF.

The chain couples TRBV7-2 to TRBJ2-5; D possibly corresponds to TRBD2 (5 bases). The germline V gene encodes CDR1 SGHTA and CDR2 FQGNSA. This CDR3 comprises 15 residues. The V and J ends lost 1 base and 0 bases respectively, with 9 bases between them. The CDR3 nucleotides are TGTGCCAGCAGCTTAGGCGGGCAGTACCAAGAGACCCAGTACTTC. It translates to CASSLGGQYQETQYF.

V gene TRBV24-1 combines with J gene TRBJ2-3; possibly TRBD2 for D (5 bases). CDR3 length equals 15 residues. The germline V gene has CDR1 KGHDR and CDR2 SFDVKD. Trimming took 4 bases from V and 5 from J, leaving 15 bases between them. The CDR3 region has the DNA TGTGCCACCAGTGACTCGAGCGGAGATGGAGATACGCAGTATTTT. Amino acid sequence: CATSDSSGDGDTQYF.

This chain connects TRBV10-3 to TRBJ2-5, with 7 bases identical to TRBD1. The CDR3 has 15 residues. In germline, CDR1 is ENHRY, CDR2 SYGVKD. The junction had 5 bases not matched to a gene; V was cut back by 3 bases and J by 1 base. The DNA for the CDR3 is TGTGCCATCAGTGACACAGGGGAGCCCCAAGAGACCCAGTACTTC. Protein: CAISDTGEPQETQYF.

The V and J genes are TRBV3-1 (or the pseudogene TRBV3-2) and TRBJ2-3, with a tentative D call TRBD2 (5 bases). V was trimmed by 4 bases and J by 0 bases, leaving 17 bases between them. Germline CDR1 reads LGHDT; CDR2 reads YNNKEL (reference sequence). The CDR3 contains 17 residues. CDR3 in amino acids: CASSRSYGGSSTDTQYF. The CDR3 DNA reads TGTGCCAGCAGCCGTTCGTACGGAGGTTCGAGCACAGATACGCAGTATTTT.

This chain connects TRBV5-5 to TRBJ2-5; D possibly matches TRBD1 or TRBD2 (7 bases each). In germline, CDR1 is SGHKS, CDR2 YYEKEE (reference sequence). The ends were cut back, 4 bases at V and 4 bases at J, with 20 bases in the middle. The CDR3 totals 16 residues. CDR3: CASSLQGGSAGETQYF. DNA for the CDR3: TGTGCCAGCAGCCTTCAGGGGGGGTCAGCAGGAGAGACCCAGTACTTC.

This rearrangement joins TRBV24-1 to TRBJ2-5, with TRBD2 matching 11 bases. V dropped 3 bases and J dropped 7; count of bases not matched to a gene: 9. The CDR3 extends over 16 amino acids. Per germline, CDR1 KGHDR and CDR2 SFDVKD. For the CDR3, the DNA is TGTGCCACCAGTGATGAGACTAGCGGGGCCCTACGGACCCAGTACTTC. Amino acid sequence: CATSDETSGALRTQYF.

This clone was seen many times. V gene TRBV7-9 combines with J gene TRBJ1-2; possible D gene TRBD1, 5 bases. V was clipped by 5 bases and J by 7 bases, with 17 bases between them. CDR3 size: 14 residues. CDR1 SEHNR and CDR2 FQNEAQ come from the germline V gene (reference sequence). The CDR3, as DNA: TGTGCCAGCAGCGCTGATGGGGACCCGTTTGGCTACACCTTC. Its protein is CASSADGDPFGYTF. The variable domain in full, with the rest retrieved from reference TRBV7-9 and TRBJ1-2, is DTGVSQNPRHKITKRGQNVTFRCDPISEHNRLYWYRQTLGQGPEFLTYFQNEAQLEKSRLLSDRFSAERPKGSFSTLEIQRTEQGDSAMYLCASSADGDPFGYTFGSGTRLTVV.